These 31 T cell receptor beta chains share one sample of origin, sequenced in a study of shared clonotypes between healthy human individuals. Data came from immunoSEQ multiplex PCR; TCRdb stores just in-frame clones and leaves some out. The table records 110,000 or so clones, more than 65% of them present only once. Input material: memory CD8+ T cells sorted from blood. Regarding subset: CD45RO+ cells pooled with CCR7-negative TemRA cells. The receptors originated from a woman in her 30s in good health.

V and J are TRBV28 and TRBJ2-1, with 14 bases aligning to TRBD2. The CDR3 has 15 residues. The germline V gene encodes CDR1 MDHEN and CDR2 SYDVKM. V was clipped by 5 bases and J by 9 bases; unmatched bases: 6. The CDR3 bases are TGTGCCAGCAGTCGACTAGCGGGAGGGGAGGGTGAGCAGTTCTTC. This codes for CASSRLAGGEGEQFF. Full variable domain (outside the CDR3, taken from reference TRBV28 and TRBJ2-1): DVKVTQSSRYLVKRTGEKVFLECVQDMDHENMFWYRQDPGLGLRLIYFSYDVKMKEKGDIPEGYSVSREKKERFSLILESASTNQTSMYLCASSRLAGGEGEQFFGPGTRLTVL.

The chain joins TRBV4-1 to TRBJ1-5; weak D call: TRBD1 (5 bases). CDR3 size: 14 residues. Germline CDR1 reads MGHRA; CDR2 reads YSYEKL. V was clipped by 4 bases and J by 4 bases, with 11 bases between them. CDR3 in amino acids: CASSPSRGNQPQHF. In nucleotides, the CDR3 is TGCGCCAGCAGCCCGTCGCGGGGGAATCAGCCCCAGCATTTT.

The chain carries TRBV28 and TRBJ2-7; D ambiguous. CDR1 is MDHEN and CDR2 is SYDVKM in the germline V gene. This CDR3 has 16 amino acids. Trimming left V 7 bases short and J 6 bases short, with 25 bases between. The CDR3, as DNA: TGTGCCAGCAATCTCTACGGACGGTGTTGTGATGGCGAGCAGTACTTC. It translates to CASNLYGRCCDGEQYF.

The rearrangement links TRBV9 to TRBJ2-7; D may be TRBD1 (5 bases). V was trimmed by 0 bases and J by 0 bases, leaving 7 bases between them. Germline V gives CDR1 SGDLS, CDR2 YYNGEE. CDR3 length: 14 amino acids. In nucleotides, the CDR3 is TGTGCCAGCAGCGTAGTACAGGACTCCTACGAGCAGTACTTC. This codes for CASSVVQDSYEQYF.

The chain is built from TRBV27 and TRBJ2-7; 12 nucleotides match TRBD2. The CDR3 is 13 residues long. The V gene's germline CDR1 is MNHEY and CDR2 SMNVEV (reference sequence). Losses at the gene ends were 11 bases for V and 10 bases for J; bases not matched to a gene: 12. CDR3: CAGWGLAGPIQYF. The CDR3 DNA sequence: TGTGCCGGCTGGGGACTAGCGGGTCCGATACAGTACTTC.

CDR3 sequence: CASSPRRGSRYEQYF. The CDR3 DNA reads TGTGCCAGCAGCCCAAGGCGCGGGAGCCGTTACGAGCAGTACTTC. This rearrangement joins TRBV5-6 to TRBJ2-7, with 7 bases aligning to TRBD2. V lost 4 bases, J lost 4 bases, and 11 bases stayed unmatched. The CDR3 spans 15 residues. Germline V gene sequence: CDR1 SGHDT, CDR2 YYEEEE.

This clone was picked up many times. This chain joins TRBV6-1 and TRBJ1-5, with D possibly being TRBD1 (6 bases). Germline V CDR1 and CDR2: MNHNS, SASEGT. This CDR3 spans 15 amino acids. Trimming stripped 0 bases from V and 8 bases from J, with 14 bases between. CDR3 in amino acids: CASSEAEDSGEPQHF. Written as DNA, the CDR3 is TGTGCCAGCAGTGAAGCGGAGGACAGCGGGGAGCCCCAGCATTTT.

The rearrangement links TRBV7-9 to TRBJ2-7, with D maybe TRBD2 (5 bases). CDR1 is SEHNR, CDR2 FQNEAQ, per germline (reference sequence). The CDR3 runs to 14 residues. Trimming cost V 2 bases and J 0 bases, with 8 bases left between them. The DNA of the CDR3 is TGTGCCAGCAGCTTAACGGGGAGCTCCTACGAGCAGTACTTC. This sequence encodes CASSLTGSSYEQYF.

Only a few counts were recorded for this clone. This rearrangement joins TRBV28 to TRBJ2-7; a possible D gene is TRBD1 (6 bases). V was shortened by 4 bases and J by 0 bases, with 13 bases between the two germline ends. CDR1 is MDHEN, CDR2 SYDVKM, per germline. There are 15 residues in the CDR3. This CDR3 reads CASSSFRGSSYEQYF. The CDR3 nucleotides read TGTGCCAGCAGTTCATTCAGGGGCAGCTCCTACGAGCAGTACTTC.

This clone was seen only once. V gene TRBV28 combines with J gene TRBJ1-2; D is possibly TRBD1 (5 bases). The V and J ends lost 3 bases and 3 bases respectively, with 11 bases between them. The CDR3 spans 14 residues. Germline V lookup: CDR1 MDHEN, CDR2 SYDVKM. The CDR3 region has the DNA TGTGCCAGCAGTTTCGGTGGCAGGGACTATGGCTACACCTTC. Translated: CASSFGGRDYGYTF.

The chain recombines TRBV4-1 with TRBJ2-1, with 8 bases lining up with TRBD2. Germline CDR1 reads MGHRA; CDR2 reads YSYEKL. Trimming removed 4 bases from V and 1 base from J; junction bases left unmatched: 9. The CDR3 covers 17 residues. In DNA, the CDR3 is TGCGCCAGCAGCCCGGGGGCAAGCGGGAGTTCCTACAATGAGCAGTTCTTC. Its protein product is CASSPGASGSSYNEQFF.

This chain joins TRBV25-1 and TRBJ1-5; D ambiguous. Trimming took 2 bases from V and 0 from J, leaving 5 bases between them. Germline CDR1 is MGHDK and CDR2 is SYGVNS. The CDR3 is made up of 14 amino acids. The CDR3 DNA sequence: TGTGCCAGCAGTGAAAAAAATAGCAATCAGCCCCAGCATTTT. Protein sequence: CASSEKNSNQPQHF.

This rearrangement joins TRBV28 to TRBJ1-5; D is undetermined. V lost 7 bases, J lost 3 bases, and 13 bases lay in between. Germline loops: CDR1 MDHEN, CDR2 SYDVKM. This CDR3 region has 14 residues. The CDR3 coding sequence is TGTGCCAGCACCCGATGGGCTTTCAATCAGCCCCAGCATTTT. Translated: CASTRWAFNQPQHF.

Here the CDR3 reads CASSEPAVAGHYGYTF. The CDR3 DNA follows: TGTGCCAGCAGTGAACCGGCTGTGGCTGGGCACTATGGCTACACCTTC. The rearrangement links TRBV25-1 to TRBJ1-2; D ambiguous. There are 16 residues in the CDR3. Germline loops: CDR1 MGHDK, CDR2 SYGVNS. The V gene lost 2 bases and the J gene lost 3 bases, with 16 bases spanning the gap.

This sequence joins TRBV6-5 and TRBJ2-7, with TRBD1 matching over 7 bases. CDR1 is MNHEY and CDR2 is SVGAGI in the germline V gene. The CDR3 spans 15 residues. V lost 6 bases and J lost 4; bases outside the gene matches: 12. CDR3 DNA: TGTGCCAGCAGCAACTTACAGGGGCCACATTACGAGCAGTACTTC. It codes for CASSNLQGPHYEQYF.

The chain employs TRBV14 and TRBJ2-7; the D gene is possibly TRBD2 (5 bases). The germline gives CDR1 SGHDN, CDR2 FVKESK. V was shortened by 4 bases and J by 2 bases, with 9 bases between the two germline ends. The CDR3 spans 13 residues. This CDR3 is CASSPVGAYEQYF. The CDR3 nucleotides are TGTGCCAGCAGCCCCGTCGGGGCCTACGAGCAGTACTTC.

The chain uses TRBV30 and TRBJ2-2, with TRBD1 identical over 7 bases. From germline, CDR1 is GTSNPN and CDR2 SVGIG (reference sequence). This CDR3 comprises 12 residues. After removal of 2 bases from V and 6 bases from J, the junction contained 0 bases not matched to a gene. CDR3 amino acids: CAWSRGPGELFF. The CDR3 DNA follows: TGTGCCTGGAGTAGGGGGCCCGGGGAGCTGTTTTTT. Based on the CDR3 plus reference TRBV30 and TRBJ2-2, the full variable domain is SQTIHQWPATLVQPVGSPLSLECTVEGTSNPNLYWYRQAAGRGLQLLFYSVGIGQISSEVPQNLSASRPQDRQFILSSKKLLLSDSGFYLCAWSRGPGELFFGEGSRLTVL.

The chain recombines TRBV6-4 with TRBJ2-3; 8 bases are shared with TRBD1. With 6 bases clipped from V and 1 base from J, the junction kept 3 bases outside the gene matches. Germline CDR1 reads MRHNA; CDR2 reads SNTAGT. There are 14 residues in the CDR3. CDR3 sequence: CASSGQGGTDTQYF. The CDR3 DNA is TGTGCCAGCAGCGGACAGGGTGGCACAGATACGCAGTATTTT.

The chain links TRBV11-2 to TRBJ1-4; 9 bases fit TRBD1. The CDR3 extends over 14 amino acids. The germline V gene encodes CDR1 SGHAT and CDR2 FQNNGV. The V and J ends lost 5 bases and 6 bases, in that order; junction bases with no gene match: 4. The CDR3 is CASSIGTGYEKLFF. The CDR3 nucleotides are TGTGCCAGCAGCATAGGGACAGGGTATGAAAAACTGTTTTTT.

V is TRBV2 and J is TRBJ1-3, with D unresolved. The CDR3 is 11 residues long. Germline V gene sequence: CDR1 SNHLY, CDR2 FYNNEI. V dropped 7 bases and J dropped 8 bases, with 9 bases sitting between them. CDR3 sequence: CASNIAHTIYF. DNA of the CDR3: TGTGCCAGCAATATAGCCCACACCATATATTTT. Supplemented by reference TRBV2 and TRBJ1-3, the full variable domain reads EPEVTQTPSHQVTQMGQEVILRCVPISNHLYFYWYRQILGQKVEFLVSFYNNEISEKSEIFDDQFSVERPDGSNFTLKIRSTKLEDSAMYFCASNIAHTIYFGEGSWLTVV.

The table lists this clone with a few counts. CDR3: CASSPVRGGYEQYF. The CDR3 DNA reads TGTGCCAGCAGTCCGGTCAGGGGCGGGTACGAGCAGTACTTC. The rearrangement joins TRBV28 to TRBJ2-7; maybe TRBD1 (6 bases). In germline, CDR1 is MDHEN, CDR2 SYDVKM. The CDR3 spans 14 residues. The V and J ends lost 5 bases and 4 bases respectively, with 15 bases between them. Full variable domain (missing parts from reference TRBV28 and TRBJ2-7): DVKVTQSSRYLVKRTGEKVFLECVQDMDHENMFWYRQDPGLGLRLIYFSYDVKMKEKGDIPEGYSVSREKKERFSLILESASTNQTSMYLCASSPVRGGYEQYFGPGTRLTVT.

CDR3 sequence (DNA): TGTGCCAGCAGTGAATATGGGTACAGGGGAGAGGAGACCCAGTACTTC. Protein product: CASSEYGYRGEETQYF. The rearrangement joins TRBV28 to TRBJ2-5; 7 nucleotides match TRBD1. Germline values: CDR1 MDHEN, CDR2 SYDVKM. The junction had 14 bases not matched to a gene; V was cut back by 5 bases and J by 5 bases. The CDR3 sequence is 16 residues long.

The J gene is TRBJ2-2, the V gene TRBV4-1; D gene ambiguous. V was clipped by 1 base and J by 1 base, with 13 bases between them. The CDR3 has 17 amino acids. CDR1 is MGHRA and CDR2 is YSYEKL in the germline V gene. CDR3 sequence: CASSQGSTEMNTGELFF. CDR3 sequence (DNA): TGCGCCAGCAGCCAAGGATCAACAGAAATGAACACCGGGGAGCTGTTTTTT.

The genes are TRBV7-2 and TRBJ2-5; TRBD2 might be the D (6 bases). The J call is uncertain, as TRBJ2-7 better fits the DNA end. Germline CDR1 reads SGHTA; CDR2 reads FQGNSA. The CDR3 extends over 16 amino acids. CDR3 in DNA: TGTGCCAGCAGCCCCGCCCTTGACGGGAGTAGTTACGAGCAGTACTTC. This gives the protein CASSPALDGSSYEQYF.

This clone was seen only a few times. The chain uses TRBV7-9 and TRBJ2-1; D gene uncertain. V dropped 5 bases and J dropped 4 bases, with 15 bases sitting between them. Germline values: CDR1 SEHNR, CDR2 FQNEAQ (reference sequence). This CDR3 is 15 amino acids long. As DNA, the CDR3 is TGTGCCAGCAGCCCGGAAGTTTCGGGTTACAATGAGCAGTTCTTC. Its protein product is CASSPEVSGYNEQFF.

The chain has TRBV19 and TRBJ1-1, with D possibly being TRBD1 (5 bases). CDR1 and CDR2 from the germline V gene are LNHDA and SQIVND (reference sequence). The V end lost 3 bases, the J end lost 3 bases, and 11 bases lay between the germline ends. The CDR3 has 14 residues. The CDR3 region has the DNA TGTGCCAGTAGTATGATCGGAGGGGACACTGAAGCTTTCTTT. This codes for CASSMIGGDTEAFF. The whole variable domain, filled in from reference TRBV19 and TRBJ1-1, reads DGGITQSPKYLFRKEGQNVTLSCEQNLNHDAMYWYRQDPGQGLRLIYYSQIVNDFQKGDIAEGYSVSREKKESFPLTVTSAQKNPTAFYLCASSMIGGDTEAFFGQGTRLTVV.

The rearrangement joins TRBV30 to TRBJ2-6; 8 positions agree with TRBD2. Germline V lookup: CDR1 GTSNPN, CDR2 SVGIG (reference sequence). With V trimmed by 7 bases and J by 0 bases, 11 bases remained unmatched. The CDR3 length is 17 residues. The CDR3 region is CASSDRGGTSGANVLTF. In DNA form, the CDR3 reads TGTGCCTCCTCGGATCGCGGGGGGACCTCTGGGGCCAACGTCCTGACTTTC.

The chain couples TRBV2 to TRBJ2-1; 10 bases are a match to TRBD2. The CDR3 length is 14 residues. CDR1 SNHLY and CDR2 FYNNEI come from the germline V gene. The V segment lost 6 bases and the J segment 5 bases; nucleotides outside the gene matches: 4. The CDR3: CASRGSGRDNEQFF. The CDR3 DNA reads as TGTGCCAGCAGGGGGAGCGGGAGGGACAATGAGCAGTTCTTC. The full variable domain, rest sourced from reference TRBV2 and TRBJ2-1, is EPEVTQTPSHQVTQMGQEVILRCVPISNHLYFYWYRQILGQKVEFLVSFYNNEISEKSEIFDDQFSVERPDGSNFTLKIRSTKLEDSAMYFCASRGSGRDNEQFFGPGTRLTVL.

Turning to this clone: This sample includes further DNA sequences coding for the same CDR3. The chain has TRBV5-1 and TRBJ1-2; tentatively, D is TRBD1 (6 bases). Germline V gene sequence: CDR1 SGHRS, CDR2 YFSETQ. The CDR3 contains 15 residues. V lost 0 bases and J 3 bases, leaving 12 bases between the germline ends. The CDR3 DNA is TGCGCCAGCAGCTTGGATTCGCAGGGGCACTATGGCTACACCTTC. As protein: CASSLDSQGHYGYTF.

This chain connects TRBV7-9 to TRBJ2-7, with 10 bases aligning to TRBD1. V gave up 2 bases and J gave up 3 bases; unmatched junction bases: 4. The V gene's germline CDR1 is SEHNR and CDR2 FQNEAQ (reference sequence). The CDR3 runs 15 residues. CDR3 bases: TGTGCCAGCAGCTTAATGGGGACAGGGGACTACGAGCAGTACTTC. Protein: CASSLMGTGDYEQYF.

V usage is TRBV2 and J usage is TRBJ2-3; D is ambiguous. Trimming removed 0 bases at V and 4 bases at J, with 14 bases between. This CDR3 spans 16 amino acids. Germline-derived CDR1 and CDR2 are SNHLY and FYNNEI. The CDR3 protein is CASSEALLVGADTQYF. CDR3 sequence (DNA): TGTGCCAGCAGTGAAGCGCTTCTGGTTGGAGCAGATACGCAGTATTTT.